This T cell receptor (beta chain) appears in the sequencing data of a study of blood T cell repertoires in COVID-19. Here immunoSEQ multiplex PCR was the method, and the copy in TCRdb shows in-frame clones only, minus some. This sample has under 350,000 clones, with approximately 86% found just once. This CDR3 is built from 13 residues. Germline CDR1 reads SGHTS; CDR2 reads YDEGEE. V was trimmed by 0 bases and J by 2 bases, leaving 6 bases between them. This clonotype was obtained from an older man with acute or convalescent COVID-19. The rearrangement links TRBV5-8 to TRBJ2-7; D gene ambiguous. The sample taken for sequencing was peripheral blood. The CDR3 loop reads CASSLVLAYEQYF. CDR3 nucleotides: TGTGCCAGCAGCTTGGTTCTAGCCTACGAGCAGTACTTC.